This T cell receptor beta chain was identified in a study of cytomegalovirus exposure and HLA in healthy donors. A word on this clone: Its antigen is still unknown.

This PCR relied on a set of 60 Vbeta primers and 13 Jbeta primers. Sequencing used immunoSEQ multiplex PCR; TCRdb keeps in-frame clones, though not all of them. The sample lists some 200,000 clones, less than 85% seen once, with around 1.4% in the top ten. The CDR3 is 13 residues long. V was clipped by 6 bases and J by 9 bases, with 16 bases between them. Germline loops: CDR1 SNHLY, CDR2 FYNNEI. Study-level results: The study labeled 164 TCR beta chains cytomegalovirus-associated. It was taken for granted in presence/absence analyses that sequencing depth across donors was roughly uniform. The classifier, whose performance was assessed in both the original and validation cohorts, reportedly diagnosed cytomegalovirus status with high specificity and sensitivity. Rare sequences made up most TCRs, while some public TCRs were found in many donors.

This TCR was recovered from a girl between 10 and 17 years old in good health and CMV-seropositive. Sequenced input: PBMCs. The chain recombines TRBV2 with TRBJ2-3; TRBD1 is a possible D gene (6 bases). The CDR3 DNA sequence: TGTGCCAGCAGCAGACAGGCCTTAGGGACGCAGTATTTT. It encodes CASSRQALGTQYF.